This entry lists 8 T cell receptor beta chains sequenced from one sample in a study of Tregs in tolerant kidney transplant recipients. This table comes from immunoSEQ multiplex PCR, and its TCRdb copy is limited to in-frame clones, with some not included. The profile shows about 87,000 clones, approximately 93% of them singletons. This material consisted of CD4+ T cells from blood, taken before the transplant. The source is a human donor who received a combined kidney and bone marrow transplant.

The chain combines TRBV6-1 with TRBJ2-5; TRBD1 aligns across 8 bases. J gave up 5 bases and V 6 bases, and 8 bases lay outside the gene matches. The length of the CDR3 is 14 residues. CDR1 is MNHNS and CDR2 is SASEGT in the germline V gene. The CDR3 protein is CASRGITGGETQYF. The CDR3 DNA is TGTGCCAGCAGAGGAATAACAGGGGGTGAGACCCAGTACTTC.

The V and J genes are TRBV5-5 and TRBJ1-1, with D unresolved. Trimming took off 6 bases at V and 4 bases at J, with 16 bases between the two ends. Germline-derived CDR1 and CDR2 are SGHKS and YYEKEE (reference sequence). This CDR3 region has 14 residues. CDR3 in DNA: TGTGCCAGCACAAGCTTACGACACCCCACTGAAGCTTTCTTT. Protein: CASTSLRHPTEAFF.

Here the CDR3 DNA reads TGCGCCAGCGGCCTTCGGACTAGCAGCTACGAGCAGTACTTC. Amino acid sequence: CASGLRTSSYEQYF. V gene TRBV4-1 combines with J gene TRBJ2-7, with 8 bases aligning to TRBD2. Germline lookup yields CDR1 MGHRA and CDR2 YSYEKL. Losses at the gene ends were 8 bases for V and 3 bases for J; bases not matched to a gene: 9. The CDR3 has 14 residues.

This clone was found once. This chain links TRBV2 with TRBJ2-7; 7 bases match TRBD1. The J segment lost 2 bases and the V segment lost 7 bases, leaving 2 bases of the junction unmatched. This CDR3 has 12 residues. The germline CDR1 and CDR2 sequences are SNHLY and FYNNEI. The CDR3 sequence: CASKDRPYEQYF. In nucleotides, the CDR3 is TGTGCCAGCAAGGACAGGCCCTACGAGCAGTACTTC.

As DNA, the CDR3 is TGTGCCAGCAGTCGCGATGTCCCGGGACATAATTACAATGAGCAGTTCTTC. Protein product: CASSRDVPGHNYNEQFF. The rearrangement joins TRBV28 to TRBJ2-1; a weak D match, TRBD1 (6 bases). The CDR3 is 17 residues long. Trimming left V 5 bases short and J 4 bases short, with 21 bases between. The germline gives CDR1 MDHEN, CDR2 SYDVKM.

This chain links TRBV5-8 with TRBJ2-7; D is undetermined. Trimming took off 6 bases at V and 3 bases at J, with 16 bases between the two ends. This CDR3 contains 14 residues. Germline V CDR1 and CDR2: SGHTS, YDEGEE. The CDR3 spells CASKASHPNYEQYF. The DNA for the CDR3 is TGTGCCAGCAAAGCCTCGCACCCGAACTACGAGCAGTACTTC.

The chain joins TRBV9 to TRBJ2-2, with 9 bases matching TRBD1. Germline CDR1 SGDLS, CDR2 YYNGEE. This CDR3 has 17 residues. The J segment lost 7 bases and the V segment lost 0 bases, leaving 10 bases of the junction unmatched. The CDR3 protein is CASSVGTGQGSVGELFF. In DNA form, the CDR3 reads TGTGCCAGCAGCGTAGGAACTGGACAGGGGTCGGTCGGGGAGCTGTTTTTT.

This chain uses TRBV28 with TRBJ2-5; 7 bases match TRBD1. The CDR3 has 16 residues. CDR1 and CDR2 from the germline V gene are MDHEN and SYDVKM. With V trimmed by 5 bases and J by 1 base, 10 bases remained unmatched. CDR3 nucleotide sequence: TGTGCCAGCAGTCAGTCAGGGACAGTGGGCCAAGAGACCCAGTACTTC. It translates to CASSQSGTVGQETQYF.